Following are 6 T cell receptor beta chains from one sample sequenced in a study of blood T cells in healthy people across ages. Through a sample-barcoded 5' primer and a J-beta primer mix, a second PCR was run for roughly 7 to 12 cycles. Each CDR3 protein is one row after TCRdb ran MiXCR on the 5' RACE reads. Here the sample spans some 1.8 million distinct CDR3 sequences, about two fifths being singletons. The sample was blood. These receptors came from a human donor in good health.

The genes are TRBV4-1 and TRBJ1-6; 7 bases agree with TRBD1. The ends lost 1 base at V and 7 bases at J; junction bases unmatched: 7. The length of the CDR3 is 16 residues. The V gene's germline CDR1 is MGHRA and CDR2 YSYEKL. The CDR3 is CASSQGQGRKNSPLHF. The CDR3 DNA sequence: TGCGCCAGCAGCCAAGGACAGGGAAGAAAGAATTCACCCCTCCACTTT.

V gene TRBV10-3 combines with J gene TRBJ1-1, with a tentative D call TRBD1 (5 bases). With 7 bases removed from V and 1 base from J, the gap between germline ends came to 10 bases. There are 13 residues in the CDR3. Germline V gene data show CDR1 as ENHRY and CDR2 as SYGVKD. The CDR3, as DNA: TGTGCCATCAAGGCCAGGGAGAACACTGAAGCTTTCTTT. Protein product: CAIKARENTEAFF.

V is TRBV20-1 and J is TRBJ1-2; 8 bases match TRBD1. The CDR3 sequence is 14 residues long. The V and J ends lost 8 bases and 4 bases, in that order; junction bases with no gene match: 12. CDR1 and CDR2 from the germline V gene are DFQATT and SNEGSKA (reference sequence). The CDR3 reads CSRSPPGQAYGYTF. CDR3 coding DNA: TGCAGTCGGTCCCCCCCGGGACAGGCCTATGGCTACACCTTC.

The CDR3 loop reads CSARDMARPGTEAFF. Written as DNA, the CDR3 is TGCAGTGCTAGAGATATGGCGAGGCCGGGCACTGAAGCTTTCTTT. The chain employs TRBV20-1 and TRBJ1-1; D gene unclear. This CDR3 region has 15 residues. CDR1 and CDR2 from the germline V gene are DFQATT and SNEGSKA (reference sequence). Trimming shortened V by 0 bases and J by 4 bases, and 15 bases separated the two germline ends.

This clonotype turned up a few times. The chain links TRBV6-4 to TRBJ2-1; 9 nucleotides agree with TRBD2. With 4 bases clipped from V and 6 bases from J, the junction kept 10 bases outside the gene matches. Germline loops: CDR1 MRHNA, CDR2 SNTAGT. The CDR3 is made up of 16 amino acids. The CDR3 DNA follows: TGTGCCAGCAGTGCGCGCCCGGGACTAGCATCCAATGAGCAGTTCTTC. Translating it yields CASSARPGLASNEQFF.

V usage is TRBV7-3 and J usage is TRBJ2-3; possibly TRBD1 or TRBD2 for D (5 bases each). The CDR3 length is 16 residues. Trimming removed 1 base at V and 4 bases at J, with 15 bases between. Per germline, CDR1 SGHTA and CDR2 FQGTGA. The CDR3 bases are TGTGCCAGCAGCTTAAACGGAGGACAATCTCCAGATACGCAGTATTTT. This translates into CASSLNGGQSPDTQYF. The full variable domain, its missing parts supplied by reference TRBV7-3 and TRBJ2-3, is GAGVSQTPSNKVTEKGKYVELRCDPISGHTALYWYRQSLGQGPEFLIYFQGTGAADDSGLPNDRFFAVRPEGSVSTLKIQRTERGDSAVYLCASSLNGGQSPDTQYFGPGTRLTVL.